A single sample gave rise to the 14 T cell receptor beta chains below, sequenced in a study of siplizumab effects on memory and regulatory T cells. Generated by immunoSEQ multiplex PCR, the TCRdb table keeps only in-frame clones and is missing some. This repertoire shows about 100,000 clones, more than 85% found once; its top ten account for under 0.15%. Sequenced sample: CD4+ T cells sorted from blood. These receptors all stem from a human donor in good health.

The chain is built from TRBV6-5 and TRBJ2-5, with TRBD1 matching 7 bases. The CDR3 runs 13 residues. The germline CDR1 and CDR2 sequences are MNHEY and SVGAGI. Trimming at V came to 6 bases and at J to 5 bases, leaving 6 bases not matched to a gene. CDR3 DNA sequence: TGTGCCAGCAGCAAAGGGGGCCGGGAGACCCAGTACTTC. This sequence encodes CASSKGGRETQYF.

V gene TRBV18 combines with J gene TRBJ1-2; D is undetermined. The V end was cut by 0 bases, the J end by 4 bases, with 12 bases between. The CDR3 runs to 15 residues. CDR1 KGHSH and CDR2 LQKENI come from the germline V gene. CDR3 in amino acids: CASSPPGRNGYGYTF. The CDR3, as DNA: TGTGCCAGCTCACCACCGGGCAGGAATGGCTATGGCTACACCTTC.

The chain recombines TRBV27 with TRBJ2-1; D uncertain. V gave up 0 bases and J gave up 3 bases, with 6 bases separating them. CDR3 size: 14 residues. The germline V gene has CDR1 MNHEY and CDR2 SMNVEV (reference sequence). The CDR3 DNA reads TGTGCCAGCAGTTTATCGCTTATCTACAATGAGCAGTTCTTC. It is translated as CASSLSLIYNEQFF.

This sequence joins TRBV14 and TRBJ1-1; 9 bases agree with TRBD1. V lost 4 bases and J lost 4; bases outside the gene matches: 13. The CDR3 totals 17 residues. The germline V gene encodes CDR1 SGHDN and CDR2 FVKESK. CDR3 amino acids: CASSPRQGGINSTEAFF. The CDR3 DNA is TGTGCCAGCAGCCCGCGACAGGGGGGAATAAATTCCACTGAAGCTTTCTTT.

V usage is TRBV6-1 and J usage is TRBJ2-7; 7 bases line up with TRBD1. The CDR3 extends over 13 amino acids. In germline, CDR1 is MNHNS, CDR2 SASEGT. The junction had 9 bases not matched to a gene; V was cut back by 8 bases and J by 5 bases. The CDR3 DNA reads TGTGCCAGCTCCCGGACAGGTCCCAACGAGCAGTACTTC. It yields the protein CASSRTGPNEQYF.

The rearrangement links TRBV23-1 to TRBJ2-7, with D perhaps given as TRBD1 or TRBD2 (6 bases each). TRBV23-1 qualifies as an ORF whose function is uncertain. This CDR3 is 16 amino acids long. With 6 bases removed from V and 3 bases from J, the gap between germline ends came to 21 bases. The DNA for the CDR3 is TGCGCCAGCAGAAATGACAAAAGGGGGGCTGACTACGAGCAGTACTTC. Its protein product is CASRNDKRGADYEQYF.

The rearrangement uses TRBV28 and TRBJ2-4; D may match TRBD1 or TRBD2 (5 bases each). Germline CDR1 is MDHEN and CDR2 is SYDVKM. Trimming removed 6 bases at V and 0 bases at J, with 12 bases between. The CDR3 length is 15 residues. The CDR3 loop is CASRGESLAKNIQYF. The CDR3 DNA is TGTGCCAGCAGGGGGGAGAGCCTAGCCAAAAACATTCAGTACTTC.

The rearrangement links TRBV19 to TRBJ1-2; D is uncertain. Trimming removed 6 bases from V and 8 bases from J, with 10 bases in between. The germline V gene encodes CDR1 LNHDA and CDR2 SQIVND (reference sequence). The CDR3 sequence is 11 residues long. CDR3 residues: CASSRSGGYTF. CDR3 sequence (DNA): TGTGCCAGTAGCCGTTCGGGGGGCTACACCTTC.

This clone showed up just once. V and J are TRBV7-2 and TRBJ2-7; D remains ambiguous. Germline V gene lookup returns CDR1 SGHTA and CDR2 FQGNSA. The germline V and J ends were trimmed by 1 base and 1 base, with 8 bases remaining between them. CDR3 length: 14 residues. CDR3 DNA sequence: TGTGCCAGCAGCTTAGGTGCCAGTTCCTACGAGCAGTACTTC. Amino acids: CASSLGASSYEQYF.

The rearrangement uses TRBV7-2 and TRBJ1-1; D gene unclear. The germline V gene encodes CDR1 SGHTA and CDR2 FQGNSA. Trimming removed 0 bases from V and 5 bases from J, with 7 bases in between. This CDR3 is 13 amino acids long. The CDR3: CASSLAGRTEAFF. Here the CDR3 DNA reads TGTGCCAGCAGCTTAGCCGGGCGGACTGAAGCTTTCTTT.

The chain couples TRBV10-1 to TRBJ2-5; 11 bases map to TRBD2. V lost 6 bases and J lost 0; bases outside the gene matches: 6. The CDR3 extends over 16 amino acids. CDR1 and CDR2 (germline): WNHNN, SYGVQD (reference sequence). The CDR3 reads CASREGLAEHQETQYF. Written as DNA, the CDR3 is TGCGCCAGCAGGGAGGGACTAGCGGAACACCAAGAGACCCAGTACTTC.

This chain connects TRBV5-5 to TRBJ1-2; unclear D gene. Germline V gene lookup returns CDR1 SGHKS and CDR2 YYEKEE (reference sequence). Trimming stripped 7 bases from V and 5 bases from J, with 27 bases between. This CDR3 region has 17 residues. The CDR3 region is CASVQDPSSFKPYGYTF. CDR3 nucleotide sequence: TGTGCCAGCGTCCAGGACCCCAGCAGCTTCAAGCCTTATGGCTACACCTTC.

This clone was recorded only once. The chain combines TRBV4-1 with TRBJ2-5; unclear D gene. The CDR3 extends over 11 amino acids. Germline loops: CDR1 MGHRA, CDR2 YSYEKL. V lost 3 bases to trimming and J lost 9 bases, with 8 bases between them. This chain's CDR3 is CASSHFGAQYF. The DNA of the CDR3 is TGCGCCAGCAGCCACTTTGGGGCCCAGTACTTC.

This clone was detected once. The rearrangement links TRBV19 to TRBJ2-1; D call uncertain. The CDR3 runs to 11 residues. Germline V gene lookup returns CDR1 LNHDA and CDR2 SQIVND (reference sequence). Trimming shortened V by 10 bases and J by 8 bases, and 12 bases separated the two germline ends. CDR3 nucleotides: TGTGCCACCTCTTCCTCGGATGAGCAGTTCTTC. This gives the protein CATSSSDEQFF.